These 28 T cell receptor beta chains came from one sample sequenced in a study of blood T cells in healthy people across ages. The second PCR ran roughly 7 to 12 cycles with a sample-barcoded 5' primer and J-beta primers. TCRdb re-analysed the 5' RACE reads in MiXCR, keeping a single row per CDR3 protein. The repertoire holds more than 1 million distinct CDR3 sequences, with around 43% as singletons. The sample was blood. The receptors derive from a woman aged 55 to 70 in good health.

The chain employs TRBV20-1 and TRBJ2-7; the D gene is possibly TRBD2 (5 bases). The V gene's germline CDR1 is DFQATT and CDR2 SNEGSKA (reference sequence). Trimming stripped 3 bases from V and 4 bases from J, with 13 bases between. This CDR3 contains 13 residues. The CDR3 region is CSAREVAPYEQYF. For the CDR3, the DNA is TGCAGTGCTAGGGAGGTAGCGCCGTACGAGCAGTACTTC.

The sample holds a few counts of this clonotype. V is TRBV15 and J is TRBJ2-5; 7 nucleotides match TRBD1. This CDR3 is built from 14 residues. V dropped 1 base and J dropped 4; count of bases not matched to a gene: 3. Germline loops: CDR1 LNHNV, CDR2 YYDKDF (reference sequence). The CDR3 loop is CATSRATGRETQYF. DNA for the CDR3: TGTGCCACCAGCAGAGCGACAGGGAGAGAGACCCAGTACTTC.

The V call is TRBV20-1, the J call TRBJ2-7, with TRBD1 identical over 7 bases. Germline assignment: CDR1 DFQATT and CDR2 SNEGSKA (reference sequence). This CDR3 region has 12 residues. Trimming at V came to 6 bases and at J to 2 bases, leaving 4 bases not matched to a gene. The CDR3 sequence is CSAGTETYEQYF. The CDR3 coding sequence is TGCAGTGCCGGGACAGAGACCTACGAGCAGTACTTC.

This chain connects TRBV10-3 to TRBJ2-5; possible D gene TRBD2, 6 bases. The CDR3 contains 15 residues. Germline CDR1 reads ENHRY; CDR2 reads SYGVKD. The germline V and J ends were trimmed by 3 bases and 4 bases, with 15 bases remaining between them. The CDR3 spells CAISDFSGVRETQYF. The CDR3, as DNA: TGTGCCATCAGTGATTTTTCGGGGGTCCGAGAGACCCAGTACTTC.

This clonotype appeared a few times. CDR3: CASAVKEETQYF. Here the CDR3 DNA reads TGTGCCAGCGCAGTAAAAGAAGAGACCCAGTACTTC. The V gene is TRBV18, the J gene TRBJ2-5, with D unclear. Germline V gene sequence: CDR1 KGHSH, CDR2 LQKENI. V was clipped by 8 bases and J by 3 bases, with 10 bases between them. This CDR3 is built from 12 residues.

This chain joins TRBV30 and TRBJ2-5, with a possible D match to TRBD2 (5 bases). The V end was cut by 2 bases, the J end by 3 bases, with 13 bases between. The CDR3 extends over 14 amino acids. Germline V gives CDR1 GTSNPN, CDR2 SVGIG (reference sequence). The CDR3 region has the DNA TGTGCCTGGAGTTCGGGGAGCGGTGAAGAGACCCAGTACTTC. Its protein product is CAWSSGSGEETQYF.

The CDR3 DNA reads TGTGCCAGCAGTTGGCCGAGCGAGACCCAGTACTTC. Translating it yields CASSWPSETQYF. The V call is TRBV28, the J call TRBJ2-7; D call uncertain. The J call may be wrong; the DNA end is better matched by TRBJ2-5. Germline-derived CDR1 and CDR2 are MDHEN and SYDVKM. There are 12 residues in the CDR3.

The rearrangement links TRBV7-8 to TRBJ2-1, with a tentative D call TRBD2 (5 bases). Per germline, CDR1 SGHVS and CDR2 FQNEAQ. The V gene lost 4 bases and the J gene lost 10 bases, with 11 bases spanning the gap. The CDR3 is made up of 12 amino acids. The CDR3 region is CASSSISGEQFF. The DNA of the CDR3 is TGTGCCAGCAGCTCAATATCGGGGGAGCAGTTCTTC.

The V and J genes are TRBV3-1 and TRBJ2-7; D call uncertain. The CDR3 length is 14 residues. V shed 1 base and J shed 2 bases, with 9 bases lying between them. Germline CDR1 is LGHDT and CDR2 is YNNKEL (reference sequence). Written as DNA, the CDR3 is TGTGCCAGCAGCCAAGGGGATGGCCCCTACGAGCAGTACTTC. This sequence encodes CASSQGDGPYEQYF.

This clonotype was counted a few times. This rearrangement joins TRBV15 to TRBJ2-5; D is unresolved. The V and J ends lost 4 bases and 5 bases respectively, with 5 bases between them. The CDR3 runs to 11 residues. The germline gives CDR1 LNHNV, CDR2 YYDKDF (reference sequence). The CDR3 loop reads CATSTTETQYF. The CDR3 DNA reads TGTGCCACCAGCACGACCGAGACCCAGTACTTC.

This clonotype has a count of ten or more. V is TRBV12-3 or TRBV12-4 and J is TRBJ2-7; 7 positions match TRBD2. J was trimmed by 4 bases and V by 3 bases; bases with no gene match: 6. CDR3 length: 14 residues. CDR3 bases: TGTGCCAGCAGTTTGGGAGGGGACGGGTACGAGCAGTACTTC. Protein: CASSLGGDGYEQYF.

Written as DNA, the CDR3 is TGTGCCACCAGTGATTACCTTCCGGGCTCCTACGAGCAGTACTTC. Translation gives CATSDYLPGSYEQYF. This rearrangement joins TRBV24-1 to TRBJ2-7; D unclear. Trimming cost V 2 bases and J 0 bases, with 10 bases left between them. The CDR3 covers 15 residues. Germline loops: CDR1 KGHDR, CDR2 SFDVKD.

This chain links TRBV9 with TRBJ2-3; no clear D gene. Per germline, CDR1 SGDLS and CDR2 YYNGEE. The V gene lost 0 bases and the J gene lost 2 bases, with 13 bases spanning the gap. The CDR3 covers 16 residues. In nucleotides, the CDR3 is TGTGCCAGCAGCGTAGGGATCTCCGACTCCACAGATACGCAGTATTTT. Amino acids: CASSVGISDSTDTQYF. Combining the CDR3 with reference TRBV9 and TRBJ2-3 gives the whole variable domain DSGVTQTPKHLITATGQRVTLRCSPRSGDLSVYWYQQSLDQGLQFLIQYYNGEERAKGNILERFSAQQFPDLHSELNLSSLELGDSALYFCASSVGISDSTDTQYFGPGTRLTVL.

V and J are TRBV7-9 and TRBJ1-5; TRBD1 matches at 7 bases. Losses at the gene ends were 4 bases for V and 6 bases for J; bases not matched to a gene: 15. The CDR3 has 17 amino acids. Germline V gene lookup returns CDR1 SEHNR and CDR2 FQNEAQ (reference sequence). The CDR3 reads CASSSRDSYLEGQPQHF. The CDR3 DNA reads TGTGCCAGCAGCTCCCGGGACAGTTACCTAGAAGGTCAGCCCCAGCATTTT.

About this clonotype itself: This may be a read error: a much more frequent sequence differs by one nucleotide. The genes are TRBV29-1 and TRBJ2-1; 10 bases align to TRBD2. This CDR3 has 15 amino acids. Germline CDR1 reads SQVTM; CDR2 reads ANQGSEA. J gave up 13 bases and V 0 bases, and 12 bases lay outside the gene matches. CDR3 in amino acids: CSVEDTGTSVETQFF. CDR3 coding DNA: TGCAGCGTTGAAGACACCGGGACTAGCGTCGAGACCCAGTTCTTC.

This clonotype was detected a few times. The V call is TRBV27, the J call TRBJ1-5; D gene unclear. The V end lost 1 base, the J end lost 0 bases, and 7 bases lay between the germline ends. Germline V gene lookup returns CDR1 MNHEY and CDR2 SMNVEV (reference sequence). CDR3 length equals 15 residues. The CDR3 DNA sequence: TGTGCCAGCAGTTTATTGGGTGTTAGCAATCAGCCCCAGCATTTT. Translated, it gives CASSLLGVSNQPQHF.

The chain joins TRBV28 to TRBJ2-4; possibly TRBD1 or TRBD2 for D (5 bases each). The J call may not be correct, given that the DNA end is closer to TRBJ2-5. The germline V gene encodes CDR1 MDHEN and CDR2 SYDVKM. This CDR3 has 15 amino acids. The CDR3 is CATSSPGAELETQYF. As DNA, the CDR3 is TGTGCCACCTCATCCCCCGGGGCGGAGTTAGAGACCCAGTACTTC.

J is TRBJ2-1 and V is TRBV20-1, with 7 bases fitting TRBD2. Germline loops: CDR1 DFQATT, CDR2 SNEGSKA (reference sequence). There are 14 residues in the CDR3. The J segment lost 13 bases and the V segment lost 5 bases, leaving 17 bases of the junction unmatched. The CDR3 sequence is CSAQRGLAGQTQFF. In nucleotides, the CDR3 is TGCAGTGCTCAAAGGGGATTAGCGGGTCAGACCCAGTTCTTC.

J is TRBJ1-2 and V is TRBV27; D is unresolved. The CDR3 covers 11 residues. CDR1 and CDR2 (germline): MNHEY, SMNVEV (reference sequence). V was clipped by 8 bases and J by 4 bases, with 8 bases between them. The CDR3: CASASFYGYTF. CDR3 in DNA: TGTGCCAGCGCCTCCTTCTATGGCTACACCTTC.

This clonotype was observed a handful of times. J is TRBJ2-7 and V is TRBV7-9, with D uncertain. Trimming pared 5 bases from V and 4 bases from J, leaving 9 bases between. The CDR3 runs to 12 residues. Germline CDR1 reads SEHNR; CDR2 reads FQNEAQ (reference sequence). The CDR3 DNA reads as TGTGCCAGCAGCCTCAAGCAATACGAGCAGTACTTC. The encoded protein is CASSLKQYEQYF. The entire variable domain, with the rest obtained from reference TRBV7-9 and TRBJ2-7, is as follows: DTGVSQNPRHKITKRGQNVTFRCDPISEHNRLYWYRQTLGQGPEFLTYFQNEAQLEKSRLLSDRFSAERPKGSFSTLEIQRTEQGDSAMYLCASSLKQYEQYFGPGTRLTVT.

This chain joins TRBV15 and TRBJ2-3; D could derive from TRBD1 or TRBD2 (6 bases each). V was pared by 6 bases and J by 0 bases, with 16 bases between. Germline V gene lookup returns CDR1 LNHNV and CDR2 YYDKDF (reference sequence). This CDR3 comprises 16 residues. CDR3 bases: TGTGCCACCAGTGCCCCTAGGGGGGTTAGCACAGATACGCAGTATTTT. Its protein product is CATSAPRGVSTDTQYF.

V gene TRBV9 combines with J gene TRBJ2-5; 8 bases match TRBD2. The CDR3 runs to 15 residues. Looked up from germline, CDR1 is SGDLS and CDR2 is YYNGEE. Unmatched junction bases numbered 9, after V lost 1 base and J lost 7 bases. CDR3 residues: CASSVSGGPRGTQYF. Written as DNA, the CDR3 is TGTGCCAGCAGCGTAAGCGGGGGCCCACGAGGGACCCAGTACTTC.

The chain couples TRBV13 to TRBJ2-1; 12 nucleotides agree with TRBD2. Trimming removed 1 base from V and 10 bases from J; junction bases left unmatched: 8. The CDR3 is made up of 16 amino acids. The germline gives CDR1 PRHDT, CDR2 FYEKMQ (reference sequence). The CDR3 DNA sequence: TGTGCCAGCAGCTTAGCGGGACTAGCGGGCTCCTACGAGCAGTTCTTC. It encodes CASSLAGLAGSYEQFF.

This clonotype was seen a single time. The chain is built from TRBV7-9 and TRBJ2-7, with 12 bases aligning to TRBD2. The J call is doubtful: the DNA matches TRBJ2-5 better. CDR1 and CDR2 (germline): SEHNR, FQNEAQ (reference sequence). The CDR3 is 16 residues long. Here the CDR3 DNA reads TGTGCCAGCAGCCGCTCACTAGCGGGAGGTTGGGAGACCCAGTACTTC. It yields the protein CASSRSLAGGWETQYF.

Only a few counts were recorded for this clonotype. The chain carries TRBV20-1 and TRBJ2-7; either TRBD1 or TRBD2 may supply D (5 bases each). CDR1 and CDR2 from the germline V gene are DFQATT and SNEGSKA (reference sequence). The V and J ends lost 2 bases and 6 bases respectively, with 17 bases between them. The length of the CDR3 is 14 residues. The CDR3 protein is CSARPIQGRGEQYF. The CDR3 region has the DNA TGCAGTGCTAGACCCATTCAGGGCCGGGGCGAGCAGTACTTC.

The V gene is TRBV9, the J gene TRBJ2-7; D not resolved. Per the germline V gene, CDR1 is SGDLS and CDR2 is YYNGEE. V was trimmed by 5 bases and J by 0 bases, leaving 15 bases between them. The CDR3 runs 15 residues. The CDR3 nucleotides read TGTGCCAGCAGTACCGGGCCCTCGAGCTCCTACGAGCAGTACTTC. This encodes CASSTGPSSSYEQYF.

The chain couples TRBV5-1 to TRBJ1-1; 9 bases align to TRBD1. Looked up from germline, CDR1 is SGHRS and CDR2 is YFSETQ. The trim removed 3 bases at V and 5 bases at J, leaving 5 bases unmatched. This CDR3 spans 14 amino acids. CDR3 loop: CASSSTGGGTEAFF. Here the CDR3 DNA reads TGCGCCAGCAGCTCCACAGGGGGCGGAACTGAAGCTTTCTTT.

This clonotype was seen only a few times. The chain's CDR3 is CASSQRLAGDNEQFF. Written as DNA, the CDR3 is TGTGCCAGCAGCCAACGACTAGCGGGAGACAATGAGCAGTTCTTC. The chain has TRBV14 and TRBJ2-1, with 12 bases lining up with TRBD2. Per germline, CDR1 SGHDN and CDR2 FVKESK. CDR3 length: 15 residues. Trimming removed 2 bases from V and 5 bases from J; junction bases left unmatched: 1.